The 28 T cell receptor beta chains below come from one sample, sequenced in a study of T cells in Graves' hyperthyroidism and ophthalmopathy. RNA transcripts gave rise to amplified TCR beta CDR3 regions. RT-PCR in the first round (using the HTBI primer set) targeted the TCR CDR3. TCRdb re-called the multiplex PCR reads with MiXCR, one entry per CDR3 protein. The repertoire holds hundreds of thousands of distinct CDR3 sequences, with around 20% as singletons. Sequencing was carried out using blood. These receptor sequences come from a man aged 40-49 years with Graves' ophthalmopathy.

The chain is built from TRBV9 and TRBJ1-2; 7 bases are a match to TRBD1. Germline values: CDR1 SGDLS, CDR2 YYNGEE. The J segment lost 0 bases and the V segment lost 3 bases, leaving 2 bases of the junction unmatched. This CDR3 is 14 amino acids long. The CDR3 DNA sequence: TGTGCCAGCAGCGAGGACAGGACTAACTATGGCTACACCTTC. It specifies CASSEDRTNYGYTF.

This chain links TRBV15 with TRBJ2-7; 7 nucleotides line up with TRBD1. Trimming at V came to 2 bases and at J to 5 bases, leaving 6 bases not matched to a gene. The CDR3 runs 14 residues. The germline gives CDR1 LNHNV, CDR2 YYDKDF (reference sequence). The CDR3 region has the DNA TGTGCCACCAGCAGAAGACAGGGTTGGGACGAGCAGTACTTC. It encodes CATSRRQGWDEQYF.

As to this clonotype: Possible read error: a much larger clone is one base away. This chain connects TRBV12-3 or TRBV12-4 to TRBJ1-4; D is perhaps TRBD1 (5 bases). The CDR3 totals 15 residues. Trimming left V 10 bases short and J 4 bases short, with 19 bases between. The CDR3 coding sequence is TGTGCCAACAGACGGGACCGACGAAGTAATGAAAAACTGTTTTTT. Residues: CANRRDRRSNEKLFF.

In this sample, this clonotype turned up many times. The V gene is TRBV28, the J gene TRBJ2-7; 11 bases align to TRBD2. The CDR3 spans 15 residues. Trimming at V came to 9 bases and at J to 5 bases, leaving 12 bases not matched to a gene. Germline loops: CDR1 MDHEN, CDR2 SYDVKM. CDR3: CASNSGGAENNEQYF. The CDR3 bases are TGTGCCAGTAATAGCGGGGGGGCCGAAAATAACGAGCAGTACTTC.

Only one count was recorded for this clonotype. The chain combines TRBV10-1 with TRBJ2-2; perhaps TRBD2 as D (6 bases). The CDR3 is made up of 12 amino acids. CDR1 WNHNN and CDR2 SYGVQD come from the germline V gene (reference sequence). The V and J ends lost 11 bases and 6 bases respectively, with 13 bases between them. The CDR3 protein is CAPRRGAGELFF. The DNA of the CDR3 is TGCGCCCCCAGGCGGGGTGCCGGGGAGCTGTTTTTT.

This chain uses TRBV28 with TRBJ1-6; a possible D gene is TRBD1 (5 bases). Trimming removed 6 bases from V and 10 bases from J, with 19 bases in between. Germline-derived CDR1 and CDR2 are MDHEN and SYDVKM. There are 15 residues in the CDR3. The CDR3 DNA follows: TGTGCCAGCAGGTCCTGGTCAGGGTTAAGGTCACCCCTCCACTTT. Protein product: CASRSWSGLRSPLHF. The full variable domain, completed using reference TRBV28 and TRBJ1-6, is DVKVTQSSRYLVKRTGEKVFLECVQDMDHENMFWYRQDPGLGLRLIYFSYDVKMKEKGDIPEGYSVSREKKERFSLILESASTNQTSMYLCASRSWSGLRSPLHFGNGTRLTVT.

This clonotype was seen repeatedly, ten times or more. CDR3 loop: CASSRGLASTDTQYF. DNA for the CDR3: TGTGCCAGCAGTCGAGGACTAGCAAGCACAGATACGCAGTATTTT. This sequence joins TRBV11-2 and TRBJ2-3, with 8 positions matching TRBD2. This CDR3 is built from 15 residues. CDR1 is SGHAT and CDR2 is FQNNGV in the germline V gene. Trimming removed 6 bases from V and 0 bases from J; junction bases left unmatched: 5.

In this sample, this clonotype turned up a few times. V is TRBV30 and J is TRBJ1-5, with D unclear. The CDR3 totals 13 residues. The V end lost 2 bases, the J end lost 2 bases, and 7 bases lay between the germline ends. CDR1 and CDR2 (germline): GTSNPN, SVGIG (reference sequence). CDR3 coding DNA: TGTGCCTGGAGTTCCCCAGGCAATCAGCCCCAGCATTTT. This codes for CAWSSPGNQPQHF.

V usage is TRBV7-8 and J usage is TRBJ2-6; the D is unclear. The V gene's germline CDR1 is SGHVS and CDR2 FQNEAQ. Deletions cut 0 bases from V and 1 base from J, with 13 bases between. The CDR3 runs to 18 residues. The CDR3 bases are TGTGCCAGCAGCTTAGCAAGGGTAGGAAGATCTGGGGCCAACGTCCTGACTTTC. Its protein is CASSLARVGRSGANVLTF.

This chain connects TRBV7-2 to TRBJ2-1; possibly TRBD2 for D (5 bases). V was pared by 0 bases and J by 14 bases, with 14 bases between. CDR3 size: 13 residues. Germline V CDR1 and CDR2: SGHTA, FQGNSA. CDR3 bases: TGTGCCAGCAGCTTAGCGAGTATTAGCGTTAAGTTCTTC. Translation: CASSLASISVKFF. Full variable domain (outside the CDR3, taken from reference TRBV7-2 and TRBJ2-1): GAGVSQSPSNKVTEKGKDVELRCDPISGHTALYWYRQSLGQGLEFLIYFQGNSAPDKSGLPSDRFSAERTGGSVSTLTIQRTQQEDSAVYLCASSLASISVKFFGPGTRLTVL.

The chain is built from TRBV20-1 and TRBJ2-7; 9 nucleotides align to TRBD1. Trimming at V came to 2 bases and at J to 3 bases, leaving 5 bases not matched to a gene. Germline V gene sequence: CDR1 DFQATT, CDR2 SNEGSKA (reference sequence). The CDR3 runs 14 residues. CDR3 protein: CSARRGQGYYEQYF. In DNA form, the CDR3 reads TGCAGTGCTAGACGGGGACAGGGTTACTACGAGCAGTACTTC.

On this clonotype itself: One base away lies a much larger clone, so this may be a sequencing read error. This chain links TRBV5-1 with TRBJ2-3, with D possibly TRBD1 on 5 matching bases. The CDR3 spans 14 residues. Germline V gives CDR1 SGHRS, CDR2 YFSETQ. With 7 bases removed from V and 2 bases from J, the gap between germline ends came to 14 bases. This chain's CDR3 is CASGPLTATDTQYF. CDR3 bases: TGCGCCAGCGGCCCCCTGACAGCCACAGATACGCAGTATTTT.

This clonotype was found many times. The rearrangement uses TRBV6-1 and TRBJ1-1; D call uncertain. In germline, CDR1 is MNHNS, CDR2 SASEGT. Trimming took off 6 bases at V and 3 bases at J, with 14 bases between the two ends. CDR3 length: 14 amino acids. CDR3 sequence reads: CASRRAPGDTEAFF. In DNA, the CDR3 is TGTGCCAGCAGGCGGGCCCCTGGGGACACTGAAGCTTTCTTT.

This clonotype was observed a handful of times. The V and J genes are TRBV7-8 and TRBJ1-2; 8 bases align to TRBD1. CDR3 size: 14 residues. The J segment lost 14 bases and the V segment lost 0 bases, leaving 11 bases of the junction unmatched. CDR1 is SGHVS and CDR2 is FQNEAQ in the germline V gene. The DNA for the CDR3 is TGTGCCAGCAGCTTAGCGCTTTCTGGACAGGGCCTAACCTTC. The encoded protein is CASSLALSGQGLTF.

This clonotype was seen a few times. The chain uses TRBV7-9 and TRBJ1-1; D might be TRBD1 (5 bases). CDR1 and CDR2 from the germline V gene are SEHNR and FQNEAQ (reference sequence). Trimming cost V 5 bases and J 0 bases, with 19 bases left between them. The CDR3 length is 17 residues. CDR3 bases: TGTGCCAGCAGCCCCTTGGGAGGGGTCCCATTGAACACTGAAGCTTTCTTT. Amino acids: CASSPLGGVPLNTEAFF.

Only a few counts were recorded for this clonotype. This chain uses TRBV12-3 or TRBV12-4 with TRBJ1-2; D gene uncertain. CDR3 length: 11 residues. Trimming left V 3 bases short and J 8 bases short, with 7 bases between. CDR3 DNA: TGTGCCAGCAGTTTGAACTGGGGCTACACCTTC. Translated: CASSLNWGYTF.

CDR3 sequence (DNA): TGTGCCAGTACCCCCCCAGGGGGCTCTGGAAACACCATATATTTT. Residues: CASTPPGGSGNTIYF. This chain connects TRBV19 to TRBJ1-3, with 7 bases matching TRBD1. CDR1 and CDR2 from the germline V gene are LNHDA and SQIVND (reference sequence). The CDR3 runs to 15 residues. The V and J ends lost 7 bases and 0 bases, in that order; junction bases with no gene match: 6. The variable domain in full, completed from reference TRBV19 and TRBJ1-3, reads DGGITQSPKYLFRKEGQNVTLSCEQNLNHDAMYWYRQDPGQGLRLIYYSQIVNDFQKGDIAEGYSVSREKKESFPLTVTSAQKNPTAFYLCASTPPGGSGNTIYFGEGSWLTVV.

This clonotype was counted ten times or more. V usage is TRBV5-1 and J usage is TRBJ2-2; TRBD1 or TRBD2 may be the D gene (5 bases each). The germline V gene encodes CDR1 SGHRS and CDR2 YFSETQ. Trimming took 6 bases from V and 0 from J, leaving 12 bases between them. CDR3 size: 15 residues. The CDR3 coding sequence is TGCGCCAGCATCTGGGGACCTTCGAACACCGGGGAGCTGTTTTTT. Translation: CASIWGPSNTGELFF.

This clonotype was detected ten times or more. The rearrangement uses TRBV7-2 and TRBJ2-2; the D is unclear. This CDR3 has 15 residues. V was trimmed by 5 bases and J by 7 bases, leaving 17 bases between them. Germline CDR1 SGHTA, CDR2 FQGNSA. The CDR3 nucleotides read TGTGCCAGCAGCCCCCCCGGGCTAGGTGGCGGGGAGCTGTTTTTT. This gives the protein CASSPPGLGGGELFF.

This rearrangement joins TRBV28 to TRBJ1-2; D is undetermined. V lost 6 bases, J lost 4 bases, and 15 bases lay in between. Germline loops: CDR1 MDHEN, CDR2 SYDVKM. The length of the CDR3 is 14 residues. In DNA, the CDR3 is TGTGCCAGCAGCCCTGGGCAGGCCAGCTATGGCTACACCTTC. This codes for CASSPGQASYGYTF.

There are a few counts of this clonotype. The chain is built from TRBV5-4 and TRBJ1-1, with unresolved D. The CDR3 covers 14 residues. V lost 3 bases and J lost 2, with 11 bases in between. CDR1 SGHNT and CDR2 YYREEE come from the germline V gene (reference sequence). The CDR3 spells CASSYSSLNTEAFF. DNA for the CDR3: TGTGCCAGCAGCTACAGTAGCCTTAACACTGAAGCTTTCTTT.

The chain combines TRBV14 with TRBJ1-2; no reliable D call. V lost 0 bases and J lost 4, with 9 bases in between. This CDR3 has 14 amino acids. Looked up from germline, CDR1 is SGHDN and CDR2 is FVKESK. CDR3 protein: CASSQDPGSYGYTF. CDR3 coding DNA: TGTGCCAGCAGCCAAGATCCAGGAAGCTATGGCTACACCTTC.

The rearrangement links TRBV5-1 to TRBJ1-1; D possibly corresponds to TRBD1 (6 bases). V was cut by 0 bases and J by 6 bases, with 9 bases left in between. The CDR3 consists of 13 residues. The germline V gene has CDR1 SGHRS and CDR2 YFSETQ. CDR3 sequence: CASSLAQGSEAFF. The CDR3 DNA is TGCGCCAGCAGCTTGGCGCAGGGGTCTGAAGCTTTCTTT.

The rearrangement links TRBV20-1 to TRBJ1-4, with D unresolved. The V end was cut by 2 bases, the J end by 0 bases, with 4 bases between. Germline V gene lookup returns CDR1 DFQATT and CDR2 SNEGSKA (reference sequence). This CDR3 spans 13 amino acids. In DNA form, the CDR3 reads TGCAGTGCTAGACTGTCAACTAATGAAAAACTGTTTTTT. Protein product: CSARLSTNEKLFF.

This clonotype has a count of ten or more. The chain joins TRBV7-8 to TRBJ2-7; D is unresolved. Germline CDR1 reads SGHVS; CDR2 reads FQNEAQ. There are 12 residues in the CDR3. V was clipped by 4 bases and J by 3 bases, with 7 bases between them. In nucleotides, the CDR3 is TGTGCCAGCAGCTCCGGCCACTACGAGCAGTACTTC. Its translation: CASSSGHYEQYF.

The V call is TRBV11-2, the J call TRBJ2-5, with TRBD2 matching over 16 bases. J lost 5 bases, V lost 4 bases, and 10 bases had no gene match. This CDR3 is 18 amino acids long. Germline CDR1 is SGHAT and CDR2 is FQNNGV. The CDR3, as DNA: TGTGCCAGCAGCTCACCGGGACTAGCGGGAGGGCCGGGGGAGACCCAGTACTTC. This codes for CASSSPGLAGGPGETQYF.

This clonotype was counted many times. The rearrangement uses TRBV20-1 and TRBJ1-1, with D perhaps TRBD1 (5 bases). The CDR3 has 12 amino acids. CDR1 and CDR2 from the germline V gene are DFQATT and SNEGSKA (reference sequence). The V end was cut by 3 bases, the J end by 6 bases, with 11 bases between. CDR3 loop: CSARARGAEAFF. The CDR3 bases are TGCAGTGCTAGGGCCCGGGGGGCTGAAGCTTTCTTT.

This clonotype was seen ten or more times. The V call is TRBV6-1, the J call TRBJ2-3; 8 bases are shared with TRBD2. Germline CDR1 MNHNS, CDR2 SASEGT. This CDR3 has 15 residues. The V and J ends lost 0 bases and 2 bases, in that order; junction bases with no gene match: 1. The CDR3 bases are TGTGCCAGCAGTGAAGCGCGGGGGGACACAGATACGCAGTATTTT. This codes for CASSEARGDTDTQYF.